These 18 T cell receptor beta chains share one sample of origin, sequenced in a study of a mutant IDH1 vaccine in newly diagnosed glioma. Indicated time point: baseline, week 1 (first vaccination visit). Indicated treatment: pre-vaccination baseline after standard-of-care therapy. The method was immunoSEQ multiplex PCR; TCRdb's version includes in-frame clones alone and lacks a portion of them. This table holds about 35,000 clones, 75% to 90% found once. The sample consisted of PBMCs, taken from a glioma patient treated with radiotherapy, temozolomide or both. All receptors derive from a woman aged 35 to 49 with glioma.

This chain uses TRBV28 with TRBJ2-5; 7 bases are shared with TRBD2. CDR1 and CDR2 (germline): MDHEN, SYDVKM. J lost 4 bases, V lost 2 bases, and 10 bases had no gene match. The CDR3 extends over 16 amino acids. Here the CDR3 DNA reads TGTGCCAGCAGTTTAAGGGGAGGGCAGAGAGGAGAGACCCAGTACTTC. It yields the protein CASSLRGGQRGETQYF.

This clone was seen just once. Here the CDR3 reads CASSESNSLNTIYF. The DNA of the CDR3 is TGTGCCAGCAGTGAATCGAACAGCTTAAACACCATATATTTT. The chain is built from TRBV25-1 and TRBJ1-3, with unresolved D. Germline V gene sequence: CDR1 MGHDK, CDR2 SYGVNS. The CDR3 has 14 amino acids. V was cut by 1 base and J by 6 bases, with 10 bases left in between.

CDR3 protein: CASSIATRGEQYF. CDR3 nucleotide sequence: TGTGCCAGTAGTATAGCAACCCGAGGCGAGCAGTACTTC. The V call is TRBV19, the J call TRBJ2-7; no reliable D call. The length of the CDR3 is 13 residues. Deletions cut 1 base from V and 6 bases from J, with 10 bases between. Germline V gene data show CDR1 as LNHDA and CDR2 as SQIVND (reference sequence).

The chain is built from TRBV10-3 and TRBJ1-3; unclear D gene. The germline V gene encodes CDR1 ENHRY and CDR2 SYGVKD. V gave up 0 bases and J gave up 2 bases, with 5 bases separating them. The CDR3 loop spans 14 amino acids. The CDR3 loop reads CAISESGPGNTIYF. The CDR3 region has the DNA TGTGCCATCAGTGAGTCCGGCCCTGGAAACACCATATATTTT.

J is TRBJ2-3 and V is TRBV2, with TRBD1 identical over 7 bases. The CDR3 consists of 15 residues. Looked up from germline, CDR1 is SNHLY and CDR2 is FYNNEI. V trimming: 6 bases; J trimming: 2 bases; junction bases outside the gene matches: 8. CDR3 sequence: CASSPGTVLTDTQYF. CDR3 DNA: TGTGCCAGCAGCCCCGGGACAGTCCTCACAGATACGCAGTATTTT.

V is TRBV5-4 and J is TRBJ1-1, with D perhaps matching TRBD1 (5 bases). The CDR3 has 15 residues. V gave up 3 bases and J gave up 0 bases, with 12 bases separating them. From germline, CDR1 is SGHNT and CDR2 YYREEE (reference sequence). CDR3 in DNA: TGTGCCAGCAGCTACCGGACAAGTATGAACACTGAAGCTTTCTTT. This sequence encodes CASSYRTSMNTEAFF.

This sequence joins TRBV7-6 and TRBJ2-3; 8 nucleotides agree with TRBD2. The trim removed 0 bases at V and 2 bases at J, leaving 10 bases unmatched. Germline CDR1 reads SGHVS; CDR2 reads FNYEAQ. The CDR3 contains 18 residues. The CDR3 region has the DNA TGTGCCAGCAGCTTAGCTCCCCGGGGGGGCGTTTTCACAGATACGCAGTATTTT. Its translation: CASSLAPRGGVFTDTQYF.

V gene TRBV6-5 combines with J gene TRBJ1-1, with 9 positions matching TRBD1. The CDR3 spans 14 residues. Trimming took 2 bases from V and 10 from J; bases not matched to a gene: 8. The germline gives CDR1 MNHEY, CDR2 SVGAGI. The CDR3 reads CASSYAETGGAAFF. CDR3 nucleotide sequence: TGTGCCAGCAGTTACGCCGAGACAGGGGGAGCAGCTTTCTTT.

The genes are TRBV7-9 and TRBJ2-7; D is undetermined. With 5 bases removed from V and 5 bases from J, the gap between germline ends came to 16 bases. This CDR3 has 14 amino acids. Germline assignment: CDR1 SEHNR and CDR2 FQNEAQ (reference sequence). CDR3 sequence reads: CASSRSERRHEQYF. The CDR3 coding sequence is TGTGCCAGCAGCCGGTCGGAGCGACGCCACGAGCAGTACTTC.

The J gene is TRBJ1-2, the V gene TRBV7-2, with D unresolved. Trimming removed 5 bases at V and 7 bases at J, with 11 bases between. Looked up from germline, CDR1 is SGHTA and CDR2 is FQGNSA. The CDR3 has 12 residues. The CDR3 DNA reads TGTGCCAGCAGCCACGACTTGCGTGGCTACACCTTC. It translates to CASSHDLRGYTF.

CDR3 sequence: CASSEGGTTYEQYF. The CDR3 coding sequence is TGTGCCAGCAGTGAGGGGGGGACAACCTACGAGCAGTACTTC. This rearrangement joins TRBV2 to TRBJ2-7; maybe TRBD2 (7 bases). Germline lookup yields CDR1 SNHLY and CDR2 FYNNEI. Between the trimmed V and J ends, which lost 3 bases and 2 bases, there was a span of 11 bases. This CDR3 is 14 amino acids long.

The V call is TRBV5-8, the J call TRBJ2-2, with TRBD1 identical over 11 bases. Germline lookup yields CDR1 SGHTS and CDR2 YDEGEE. This CDR3 comprises 15 residues. V trimming: 5 bases; J trimming: 4 bases; junction bases outside the gene matches: 4. The CDR3 bases are TGTGCCAGCAGACGGACAGGGGGCAGCACCGGGGAGCTGTTTTTT. Amino acid sequence: CASRRTGGSTGELFF.

This sequence joins TRBV6-1 and TRBJ1-2, with D unresolved. V lost 1 base and J 7 bases, leaving 7 bases between the germline ends. The germline CDR1 and CDR2 sequences are MNHNS and SASEGT. The CDR3 consists of 12 residues. CDR3 region: CASSEGGLGYTF. The CDR3 DNA is TGTGCCAGCAGTGAAGGAGGGCTTGGCTACACCTTC.

This chain joins TRBV4-2 and TRBJ2-1; 16 nucleotides align to TRBD2. After removal of 8 bases from V and 9 bases from J, the junction contained 7 bases not matched to a gene. The CDR3 runs to 15 residues. CDR1 is LGHNA, CDR2 YNFKEQ, per germline. The CDR3 here is CASWGLAGGPSEQFF. The CDR3 nucleotides are TGTGCCAGCTGGGGACTAGCGGGAGGGCCGAGTGAGCAGTTCTTC.

The genes are TRBV5-1 and TRBJ2-6; no reliable D call. The germline gives CDR1 SGHRS, CDR2 YFSETQ. The CDR3 runs to 18 residues. V lost 4 bases and J 0 bases, leaving 17 bases between the germline ends. DNA of the CDR3: TGCGCCAGCAGCCCAAATCCCGCTCCAGGCTCTGGGGCCAACGTCCTGACTTTC. The encoded protein is CASSPNPAPGSGANVLTF. The full variable domain, rest sourced from reference TRBV5-1 and TRBJ2-6, is KAGVTQTPRYLIKTRGQQVTLSCSPISGHRSVSWYQQTPGQGLQFLFEYFSETQRNKGNFPGRFSGRQFSNSRSEMNVSTLELGDSALYLCASSPNPAPGSGANVLTFGAGSRLTVL.

The genes are TRBV19 and TRBJ1-1; no firm D call. Germline V CDR1 and CDR2: LNHDA, SQIVND (reference sequence). This CDR3 comprises 13 residues. Trimming removed 1 base at V and 6 bases at J, with 9 bases between. This chain's CDR3 is CASSIGPAAEAFF. CDR3 sequence (DNA): TGTGCCAGTAGTATAGGTCCTGCGGCTGAAGCTTTCTTT.

V gene TRBV10-3 combines with J gene TRBJ1-4; TRBD1 matches 7 bases. Germline CDR1 is ENHRY and CDR2 is SYGVKD. The CDR3 covers 18 residues. The junction had 10 bases not matched to a gene; V was cut back by 3 bases and J by 0 bases. This chain's CDR3 is CAISDNEGATPTNEKLFF. The CDR3 nucleotides are TGTGCCATCAGTGACAATGAGGGGGCAACACCAACTAATGAAAAACTGTTTTTT.

The chain has TRBV6-5 and TRBJ1-2; a possible D gene is TRBD1 (6 bases). Germline-derived CDR1 and CDR2 are MNHEY and SVGAGI. This CDR3 has 14 amino acids. V lost 6 bases and J 4 bases, leaving 15 bases between the germline ends. CDR3 in DNA: TGTGCCAGCAGCGCAATGGGGGGCAGCTATGGCTACACCTTC. It yields the protein CASSAMGGSYGYTF.